This T cell receptor beta chain was identified in a study of control samples from healthy donors and cancer patients. Assay: immunoSEQ multiplex PCR; the TCRdb copy retains only in-frame clones and omits some. The sample has around 250,000 clones; roughly 82% are singletons. There are 14 residues in the CDR3. Germline-derived CDR1 and CDR2 are MGHDK and SYGVNS. The V gene lost 2 bases and the J gene lost 6 bases, with 13 bases spanning the gap. The receptor's source is a woman aged 55-70 years with lung cancer. Sequences were obtained from PBMCs. This chain links TRBV25-1 with TRBJ1-2, with D perhaps matching TRBD1 (6 bases). The chain's CDR3 is CASSEGTFTHGYTF. CDR3 DNA: TGTGCCAGCAGTGAAGGGACATTTACCCATGGCTACACCTTC.